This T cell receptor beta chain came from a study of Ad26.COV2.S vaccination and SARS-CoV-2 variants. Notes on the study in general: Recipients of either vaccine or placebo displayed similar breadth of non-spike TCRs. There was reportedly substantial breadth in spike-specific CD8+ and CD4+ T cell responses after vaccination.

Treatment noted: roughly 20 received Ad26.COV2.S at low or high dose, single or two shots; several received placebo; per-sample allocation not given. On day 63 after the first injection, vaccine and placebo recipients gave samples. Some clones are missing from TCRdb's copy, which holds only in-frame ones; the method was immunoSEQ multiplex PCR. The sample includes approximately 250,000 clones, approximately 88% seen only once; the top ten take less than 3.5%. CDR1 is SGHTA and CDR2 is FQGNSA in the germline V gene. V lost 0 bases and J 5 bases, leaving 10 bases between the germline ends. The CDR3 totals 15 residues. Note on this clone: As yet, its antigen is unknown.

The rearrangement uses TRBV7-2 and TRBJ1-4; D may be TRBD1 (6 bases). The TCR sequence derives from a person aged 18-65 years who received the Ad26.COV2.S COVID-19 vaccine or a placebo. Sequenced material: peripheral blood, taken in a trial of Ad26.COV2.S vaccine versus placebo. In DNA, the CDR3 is TGTGCCAGCAGCTTAGCTCGGCAGGGGAATGAAAAACTGTTTTTT. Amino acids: CASSLARQGNEKLFF.